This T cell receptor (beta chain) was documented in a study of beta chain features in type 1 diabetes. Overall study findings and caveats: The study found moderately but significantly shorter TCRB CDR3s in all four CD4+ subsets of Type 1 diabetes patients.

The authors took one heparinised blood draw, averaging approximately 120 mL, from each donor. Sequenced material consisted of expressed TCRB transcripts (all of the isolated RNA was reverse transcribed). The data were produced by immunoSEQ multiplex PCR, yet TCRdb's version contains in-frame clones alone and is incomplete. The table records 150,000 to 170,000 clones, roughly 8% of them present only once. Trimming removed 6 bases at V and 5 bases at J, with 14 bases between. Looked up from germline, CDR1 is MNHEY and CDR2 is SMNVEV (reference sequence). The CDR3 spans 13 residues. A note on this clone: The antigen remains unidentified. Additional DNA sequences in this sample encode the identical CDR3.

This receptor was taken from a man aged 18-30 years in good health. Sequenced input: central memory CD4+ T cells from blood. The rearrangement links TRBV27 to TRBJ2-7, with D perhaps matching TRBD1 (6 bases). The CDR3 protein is CASSTNRVHEQYF. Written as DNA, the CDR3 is TGTGCCAGCAGCACCAACAGGGTCCACGAGCAGTACTTC.